Listed here are 13 T cell receptor beta chains from one sample, sequenced in a study of T cell responses to AZD1222 COVID-19 vaccine. TCRdb keeps only in-frame clones here, not all; method: immunoSEQ multiplex PCR. The sample carries approximately 200,000 clones, around 87% recorded once. The specimen was peripheral blood, collected on day 0 of MenACWY control vaccination. The receptors were sampled from an adult in good health.

The chain links TRBV9 to TRBJ1-4, with no clear D. V lost 1 base, J lost 4 bases, and 11 bases lay in between. The length of the CDR3 is 15 residues. From germline, CDR1 is SGDLS and CDR2 YYNGEE. CDR3 residues: CASSVHSGVNEKLFF. In DNA form, the CDR3 reads TGTGCCAGCAGCGTACACAGTGGTGTTAATGAAAAACTGTTTTTT.

V and J are TRBV28 and TRBJ1-1, with TRBD1 matching 7 bases. Germline V lookup: CDR1 MDHEN, CDR2 SYDVKM. This CDR3 has 15 amino acids. Unmatched junction bases numbered 10, after V lost 6 bases and J lost 3 bases. CDR3 sequence (DNA): TGTGCCAGCAGCTCCCGGGGTCAGGGGGACACTGAAGCTTTCTTT. Translation: CASSSRGQGDTEAFF.

This chain connects TRBV4-2 to TRBJ1-2, with 11 positions matching TRBD1. The V and J ends lost 1 base and 4 bases, in that order; junction bases with no gene match: 5. Germline lookup yields CDR1 LGHNA and CDR2 YNFKEQ. There are 16 residues in the CDR3. The CDR3 here is CASSQAGTGGGYGYTF. Here the CDR3 DNA reads TGTGCCAGCAGCCAAGCCGGGACAGGGGGGGGCTATGGCTACACCTTC.

The chain carries TRBV30 and TRBJ1-5, with 7 bases fitting TRBD1. The CDR3 consists of 15 residues. The V gene's germline CDR1 is GTSNPN and CDR2 SVGIG (reference sequence). The V segment lost 3 bases and the J segment 5 bases; nucleotides outside the gene matches: 10. CDR3 sequence (DNA): TGTGCCTGGAGCGCGGGACAGACGTCTTATCAGCCCCAGCATTTT. This translates into CAWSAGQTSYQPQHF. The variable domain in full, completed from reference TRBV30 and TRBJ1-5, reads SQTIHQWPATLVQPVGSPLSLECTVEGTSNPNLYWYRQAAGRGLQLLFYSVGIGQISSEVPQNLSASRPQDRQFILSSKKLLLSDSGFYLCAWSAGQTSYQPQHFGDGTRLSIL.

The chain is built from TRBV21-1 and TRBJ2-7. TRBV21-1 constitutes a pseudogene. The CDR3 runs 14 residues. CDR3 nucleotides: TGTGCCAGCAGCCCGATCGGGCAGATCTACGAGCAGTACTTC. It codes for CASSPIGQIYEQYF.

This chain joins TRBV19 and TRBJ2-3; TRBD2 is a possible D gene (6 bases). In germline, CDR1 is LNHDA, CDR2 SQIVND (reference sequence). The V and J ends lost 5 bases and 3 bases respectively, with 15 bases between them. CDR3 length: 15 residues. The CDR3, as DNA: TGTGCCAGTAGTGTAATAGCGGCGGCGACAGATACGCAGTATTTT. It encodes CASSVIAAATDTQYF.

This sequence joins TRBV7-9 and TRBJ2-1; TRBD2 matches at 11 bases. Germline CDR1 is SEHNR and CDR2 is FQNEAQ (reference sequence). CDR3 size: 19 residues. The trim removed 0 bases at V and 2 bases at J, leaving 9 bases unmatched. The CDR3 bases are TGTGCCAGCAGCTTAGCGGCGAGGGTACTAGCGGGGGCCTACAATGAGCAGTTCTTC. Its protein is CASSLAARVLAGAYNEQFF. Variable domain in full (rest from reference TRBV7-9 and TRBJ2-1): DTGVSQNPRHKITKRGQNVTFRCDPISEHNRLYWYRQTLGQGPEFLTYFQNEAQLEKSRLLSDRFSAERPKGSFSTLEIQRTEQGDSAMYLCASSLAARVLAGAYNEQFFGPGTRLTVL.

This chain uses TRBV10-3 with TRBJ2-7, with 7 bases lining up with TRBD1. Germline assignment: CDR1 ENHRY and CDR2 SYGVKD. V shed 6 bases, J shed 0 bases, and the junction held 5 bases outside the gene matches. This CDR3 is built from 14 residues. The CDR3 loop reads CAISARDSSYEQYF. The DNA for the CDR3 is TGTGCCATCAGCGCCCGGGACAGCTCCTACGAGCAGTACTTC.

This chain links TRBV28 with TRBJ2-1; D unresolved. Germline V lookup: CDR1 MDHEN, CDR2 SYDVKM. The CDR3 is 17 amino acids. V was shortened by 1 base and J by 4 bases, with 17 bases between the two germline ends. CDR3 coding DNA: TGTGCCAGCAGTTTATCGGCTGAGTGGGGATCGTACAATGAGCAGTTCTTC. Protein sequence: CASSLSAEWGSYNEQFF. Full variable domain (outside the CDR3, taken from reference TRBV28 and TRBJ2-1): DVKVTQSSRYLVKRTGEKVFLECVQDMDHENMFWYRQDPGLGLRLIYFSYDVKMKEKGDIPEGYSVSREKKERFSLILESASTNQTSMYLCASSLSAEWGSYNEQFFGPGTRLTVL.

This rearrangement joins TRBV11-1 to TRBJ2-7; D gene unclear. Germline V gene data show CDR1 as SGHAT and CDR2 as FQDESV (reference sequence). V was pared by 1 base and J by 5 bases, with 12 bases between. The CDR3 consists of 14 residues. This chain's CDR3 is CASSLDQVVHEQYF. DNA for the CDR3: TGTGCCAGCAGCTTAGACCAGGTGGTACACGAGCAGTACTTC.

The chain's CDR3 is CASSPGGGTNQPQHF. CDR3 bases: TGTGCCAGCAGCCCAGGGGGGGGTACCAATCAGCCCCAGCATTTT. The rearrangement links TRBV3-1 (or the pseudogene TRBV3-2) to TRBJ1-5, with TRBD1 matching 7 bases. Germline assignment: CDR1 LGHDT and CDR2 YNNKEL (reference sequence). Trimming at V came to 4 bases and at J to 3 bases, leaving 6 bases not matched to a gene. CDR3 length: 15 amino acids.

The V and J genes are TRBV5-5 and TRBJ2-5; 8 positions match TRBD1. Germline V gene data show CDR1 as SGHKS and CDR2 as YYEKEE (reference sequence). The CDR3 runs to 15 residues. V lost 1 base and J lost 5; bases outside the gene matches: 7. The CDR3 sequence: CASSLNRGARETQYF. DNA for the CDR3: TGTGCCAGCAGCTTGAACAGGGGGGCGCGGGAGACCCAGTACTTC.

The chain uses TRBV5-1 and TRBJ1-1; 8 nucleotides line up with TRBD1. J lost 11 bases, V lost 4 bases, and 4 bases had no gene match. The CDR3 sequence is 11 residues long. Germline loops: CDR1 SGHRS, CDR2 YFSETQ. CDR3 in DNA: TGCGCCAGCAGCGCGGACAGGGTGGCTTTCTTT. Amino acids: CASSADRVAFF.